The 7 T cell receptor beta chains presented below share a single source sample, sequenced in a study of OX40 agonist ivuxolimab in advanced cancers. The protocol was immunoSEQ multiplex PCR, while the TCRdb copy is restricted to in-frame clones and leaves out a portion. The data hold some 90,000 clones, with roughly 91% observed a single time. The sequences come from CD4+ or CD8+ T cells sorted from blood, collected in a trial of the OX40 agonist ivuxolimab. These TCRs come from an adult with an advanced solid tumor such as melanoma, head and neck, liver or kidney cancer.

CDR3 bases: TGTGCCAGCAGCCCAAGACAGATCGATACGCAGTATTTT. Translating it yields CASSPRQIDTQYF. The chain joins TRBV27 to TRBJ2-3; possibly TRBD1 for D (5 bases). V gave up 6 bases and J gave up 6 bases, with 13 bases separating them. The CDR3 has 13 amino acids. Looked up from germline, CDR1 is MNHEY and CDR2 is SMNVEV (reference sequence).

The genes are TRBV5-5 and TRBJ2-7; D may be TRBD1 (6 bases). Trimming removed 6 bases at V and 5 bases at J, with 21 bases between. There are 15 residues in the CDR3. Germline lookup yields CDR1 SGHKS and CDR2 YYEKEE (reference sequence). The CDR3 nucleotides are TGTGCCAGCAACCCGGGACAAATAGCCCTCCACGAGCAGTACTTC. Translation: CASNPGQIALHEQYF.

This chain uses TRBV10-1 with TRBJ2-2; D might be TRBD2 (5 bases). Germline V gene sequence: CDR1 WNHNN, CDR2 SYGVQD (reference sequence). This CDR3 region has 13 residues. The V gene lost 5 bases and the J gene lost 5 bases, with 9 bases spanning the gap. The DNA for the CDR3 is TGCGCCAGCAGTCTAGGGAGTACCGGGGAGCTGTTTTTT. Translation gives CASSLGSTGELFF.

This chain connects TRBV9 to TRBJ1-1; no clear D. From germline, CDR1 is SGDLS and CDR2 YYNGEE. The V gene lost 0 bases and the J gene lost 2 bases, with 14 bases spanning the gap. The CDR3 sequence is 16 residues long. In DNA, the CDR3 is TGTGCCAGCAGCGTAGGAGAAGGGCGGGGTAACACTGAAGCTTTCTTT. It is translated as CASSVGEGRGNTEAFF.

Note on this clone: Other DNA sequences within the sample encode an identical CDR3. The chain joins TRBV30 to TRBJ2-7; the match to TRBD2 covers 9 bases. The trim removed 1 base at V and 3 bases at J, leaving 7 bases unmatched. The germline gives CDR1 GTSNPN, CDR2 SVGIG (reference sequence). The CDR3 sequence is 15 residues long. DNA of the CDR3: TGTGCCTGGAGTGGTGGCGGGGGGGTAGTCTACGAGCAGTACTTC. The encoded protein is CAWSGGGGVVYEQYF.

This rearrangement joins TRBV11-2 to TRBJ2-3; TRBD1 is a possible D gene (7 bases). The CDR3 sequence is 16 residues long. Germline V CDR1 and CDR2: SGHAT, FQNNGV. Trimming took 3 bases from V and 0 from J, leaving 13 bases between them. The CDR3 sequence is CASSFRQGGSTDTQYF. CDR3 coding DNA: TGTGCCAGCAGCTTCCGCCAGGGGGGTAGCACAGATACGCAGTATTTT.

The chain joins TRBV27 to TRBJ1-5, with TRBD1 as a possible D gene (6 bases). The CDR3 consists of 13 residues. Germline-derived CDR1 and CDR2 are MNHEY and SMNVEV (reference sequence). Trimming pared 3 bases from V and 6 bases from J, leaving 9 bases between. In nucleotides, the CDR3 is TGTGCCAGCAGTTTGAGGGGGGGTCAGCCCCAGCATTTT. Translated, it gives CASSLRGGQPQHF.